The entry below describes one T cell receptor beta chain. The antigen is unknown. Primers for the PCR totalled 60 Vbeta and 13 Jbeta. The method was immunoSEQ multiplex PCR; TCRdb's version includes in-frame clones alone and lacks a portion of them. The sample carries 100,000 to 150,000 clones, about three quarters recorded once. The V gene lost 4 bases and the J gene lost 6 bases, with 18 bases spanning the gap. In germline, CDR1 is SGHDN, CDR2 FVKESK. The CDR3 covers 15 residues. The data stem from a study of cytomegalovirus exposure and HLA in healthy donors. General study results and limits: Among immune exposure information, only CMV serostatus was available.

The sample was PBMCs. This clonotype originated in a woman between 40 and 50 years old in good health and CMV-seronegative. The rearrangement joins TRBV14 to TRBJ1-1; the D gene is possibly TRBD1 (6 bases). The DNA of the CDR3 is TGTGCCAGCAGCCCATCCGCGGGGGCTGTTGCTGAAGCTTTCTTT. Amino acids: CASSPSAGAVAEAFF.